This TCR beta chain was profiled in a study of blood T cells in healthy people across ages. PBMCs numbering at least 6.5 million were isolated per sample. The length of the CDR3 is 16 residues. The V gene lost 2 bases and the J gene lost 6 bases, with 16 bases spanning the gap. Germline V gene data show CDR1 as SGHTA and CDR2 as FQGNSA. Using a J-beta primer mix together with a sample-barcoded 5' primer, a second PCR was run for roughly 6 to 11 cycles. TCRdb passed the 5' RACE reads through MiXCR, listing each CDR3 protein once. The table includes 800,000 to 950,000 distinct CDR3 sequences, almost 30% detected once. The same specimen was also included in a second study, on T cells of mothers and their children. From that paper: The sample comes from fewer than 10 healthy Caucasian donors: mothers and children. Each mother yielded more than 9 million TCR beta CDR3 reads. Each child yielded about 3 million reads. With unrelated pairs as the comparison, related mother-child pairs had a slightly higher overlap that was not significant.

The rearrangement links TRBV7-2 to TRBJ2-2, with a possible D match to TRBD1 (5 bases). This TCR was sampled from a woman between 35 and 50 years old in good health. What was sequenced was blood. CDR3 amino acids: CASSLSRVGLAGELFF. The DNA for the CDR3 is TGTGCCAGCAGCTTATCTAGGGTGGGGCTGGCCGGGGAGCTGTTTTTT.